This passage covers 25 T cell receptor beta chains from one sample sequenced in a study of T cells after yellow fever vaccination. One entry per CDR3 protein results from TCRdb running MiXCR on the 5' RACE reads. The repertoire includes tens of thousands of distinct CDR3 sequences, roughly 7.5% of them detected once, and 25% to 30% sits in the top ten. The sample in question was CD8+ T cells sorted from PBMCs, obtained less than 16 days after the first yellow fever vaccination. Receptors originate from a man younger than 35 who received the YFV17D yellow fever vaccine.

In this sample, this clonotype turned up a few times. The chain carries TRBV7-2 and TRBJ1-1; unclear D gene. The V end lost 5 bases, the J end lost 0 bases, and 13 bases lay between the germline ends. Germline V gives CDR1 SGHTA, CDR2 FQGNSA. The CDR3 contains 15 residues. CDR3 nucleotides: TGTGCCAGCAGCGGATCGGAGTCTCTGAACACTGAAGCTTTCTTT. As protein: CASSGSESLNTEAFF. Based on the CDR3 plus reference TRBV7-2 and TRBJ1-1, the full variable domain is GAGVSQSPSNKVTEKGKDVELRCDPISGHTALYWYRQSLGQGLEFLIYFQGNSAPDKSGLPSDRFSAERTGGSVSTLTIQRTQQEDSAVYLCASSGSESLNTEAFFGQGTRLTVV.

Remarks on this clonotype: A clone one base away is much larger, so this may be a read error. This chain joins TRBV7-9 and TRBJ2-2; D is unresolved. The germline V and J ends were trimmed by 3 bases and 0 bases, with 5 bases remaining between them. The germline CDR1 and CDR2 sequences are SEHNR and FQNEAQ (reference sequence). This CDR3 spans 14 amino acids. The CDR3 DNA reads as TGTGCCAGCAGCTTGATCCCGAACACCGGGGAGCTGTTTTTT. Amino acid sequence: CASSLIPNTGELFF.

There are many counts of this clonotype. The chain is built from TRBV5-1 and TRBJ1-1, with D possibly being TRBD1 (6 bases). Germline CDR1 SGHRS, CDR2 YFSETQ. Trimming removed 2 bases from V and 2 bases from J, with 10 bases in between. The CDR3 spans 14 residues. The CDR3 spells CASSFRGGNTEAFF. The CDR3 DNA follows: TGCGCCAGCAGCTTCAGGGGAGGAAACACTGAAGCTTTCTTT.

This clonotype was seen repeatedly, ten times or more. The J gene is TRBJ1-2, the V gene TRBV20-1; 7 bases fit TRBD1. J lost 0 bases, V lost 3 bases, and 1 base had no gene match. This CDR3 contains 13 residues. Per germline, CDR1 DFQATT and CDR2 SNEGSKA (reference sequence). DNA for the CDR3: TGCAGTGCTAGTGGGACAGCTAACTATGGCTACACCTTC. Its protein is CSASGTANYGYTF.

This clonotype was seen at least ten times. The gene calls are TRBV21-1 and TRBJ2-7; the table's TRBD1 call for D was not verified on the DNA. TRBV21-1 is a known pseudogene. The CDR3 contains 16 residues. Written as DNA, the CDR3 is TGTGCCAGCAGCAAAGATCGGGAACGGATGACCTACGAGCAGTACGTC. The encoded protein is CASSKDRERMTYEQYV.

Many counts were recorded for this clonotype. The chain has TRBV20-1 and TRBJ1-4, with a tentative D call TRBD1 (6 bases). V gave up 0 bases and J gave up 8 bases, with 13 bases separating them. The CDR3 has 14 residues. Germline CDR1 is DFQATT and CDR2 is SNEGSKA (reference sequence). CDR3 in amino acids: CSARDLRGGEKLFF. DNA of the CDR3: TGCAGTGCTAGAGATCTCAGGGGCGGAGAAAAACTGTTTTTT.

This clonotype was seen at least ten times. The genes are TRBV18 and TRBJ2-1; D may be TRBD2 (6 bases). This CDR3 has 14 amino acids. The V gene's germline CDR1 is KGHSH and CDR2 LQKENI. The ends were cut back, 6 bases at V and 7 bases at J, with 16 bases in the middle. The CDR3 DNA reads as TGTGCCAGCTCTCCGGGCGGAGGGCGGAATGAGCAGTTCTTC. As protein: CASSPGGGRNEQFF. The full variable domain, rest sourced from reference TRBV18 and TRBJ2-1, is NAGVMQNPRHLVRRRGQEARLRCSPMKGHSHVYWYRQLPEEGLKFMVYLQKENIIDESGMPKERFSAEFPKEGPSILRIQQVVRGDSAAYFCASSPGGGRNEQFFGPGTRLTVL.

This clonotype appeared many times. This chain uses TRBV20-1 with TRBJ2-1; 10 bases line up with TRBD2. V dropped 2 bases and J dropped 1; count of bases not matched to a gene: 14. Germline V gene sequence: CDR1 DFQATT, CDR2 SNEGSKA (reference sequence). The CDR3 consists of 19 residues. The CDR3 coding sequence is TGCAGTGCTAGACCCCACGTGGCTAGCGGGGGCCAATCCTACAATGAGCAGTTCTTC. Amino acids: CSARPHVASGGQSYNEQFF.

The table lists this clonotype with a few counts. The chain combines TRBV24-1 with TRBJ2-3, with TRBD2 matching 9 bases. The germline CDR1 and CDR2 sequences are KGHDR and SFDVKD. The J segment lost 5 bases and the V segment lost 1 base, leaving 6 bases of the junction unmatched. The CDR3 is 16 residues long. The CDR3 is CATSDFGRGGKDTQYF. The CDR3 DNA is TGTGCCACCAGTGATTTCGGGCGGGGGGGGAAAGATACGCAGTATTTT.

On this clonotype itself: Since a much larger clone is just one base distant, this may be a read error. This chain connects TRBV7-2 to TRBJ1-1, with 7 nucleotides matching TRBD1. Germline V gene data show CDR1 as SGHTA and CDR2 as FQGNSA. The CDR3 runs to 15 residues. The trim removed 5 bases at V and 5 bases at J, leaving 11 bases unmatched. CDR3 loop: CASSTTIRGETEAFF. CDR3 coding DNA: TGTGCCAGCAGCACGACGATCAGGGGGGAAACTGAAGCTTTCTTT.

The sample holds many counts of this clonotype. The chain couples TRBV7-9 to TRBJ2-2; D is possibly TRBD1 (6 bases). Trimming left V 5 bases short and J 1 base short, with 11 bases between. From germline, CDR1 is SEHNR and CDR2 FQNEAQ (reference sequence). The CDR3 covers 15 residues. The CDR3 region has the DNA TGTGCCAGCAGCACTGACAGGTTGAACACCGGGGAGCTGTTTTTT. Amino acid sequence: CASSTDRLNTGELFF.

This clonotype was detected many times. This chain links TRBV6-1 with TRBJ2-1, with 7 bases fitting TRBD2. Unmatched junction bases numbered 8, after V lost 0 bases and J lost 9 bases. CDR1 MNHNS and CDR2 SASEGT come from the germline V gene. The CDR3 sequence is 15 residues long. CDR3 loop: CASSEANGLVFEQFF. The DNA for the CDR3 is TGTGCCAGCAGTGAAGCGAATGGACTAGTTTTTGAGCAGTTCTTC.

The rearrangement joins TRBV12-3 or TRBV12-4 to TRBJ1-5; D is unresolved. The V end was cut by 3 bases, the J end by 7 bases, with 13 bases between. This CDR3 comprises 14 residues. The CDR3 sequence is CASSLKGVGQPQHF. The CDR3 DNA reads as TGTGCCAGCAGTTTGAAGGGTGTGGGCCAGCCCCAGCATTTT.

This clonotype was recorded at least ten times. The CDR3 DNA follows: TGTGCCACCAGCCCCCTCCTCCAGGGTACTAACTATGGCTACACCTTC. Protein: CATSPLLQGTNYGYTF. V is TRBV15 and J is TRBJ1-2; a weak D match, TRBD1 (5 bases). V was clipped by 5 bases and J by 0 bases, with 16 bases between them. The CDR3 totals 16 residues. Germline CDR1 is LNHNV and CDR2 is YYDKDF (reference sequence).

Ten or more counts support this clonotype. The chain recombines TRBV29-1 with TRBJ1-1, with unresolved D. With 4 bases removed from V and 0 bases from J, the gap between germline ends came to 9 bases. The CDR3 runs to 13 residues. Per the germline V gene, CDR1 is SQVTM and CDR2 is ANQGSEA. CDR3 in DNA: TGCAGCGTTGTAGGGCTGTTGAACACTGAAGCTTTCTTT. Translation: CSVVGLLNTEAFF.

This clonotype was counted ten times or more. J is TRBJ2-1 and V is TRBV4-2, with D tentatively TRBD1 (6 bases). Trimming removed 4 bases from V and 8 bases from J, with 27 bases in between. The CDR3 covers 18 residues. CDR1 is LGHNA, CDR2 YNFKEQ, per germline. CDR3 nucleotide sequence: TGTGCCAGCAGCCTCCGGGACAAACCCTCCGAGCTGGTTTATGAGCAGTTCTTC. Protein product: CASSLRDKPSELVYEQFF.

Here the CDR3 reads CASSPGPGTGLNEQFF. The CDR3 DNA sequence: TGTGCCAGCAGCCCAGGCCCCGGGACAGGGCTCAATGAGCAGTTCTTC. This chain joins TRBV11-2 and TRBJ2-1; 9 positions match TRBD1. The CDR3 totals 16 residues. Looked up from germline, CDR1 is SGHAT and CDR2 is FQNNGV. V lost 5 bases to trimming and J lost 6 bases; unmatched junction nucleotides: 11.

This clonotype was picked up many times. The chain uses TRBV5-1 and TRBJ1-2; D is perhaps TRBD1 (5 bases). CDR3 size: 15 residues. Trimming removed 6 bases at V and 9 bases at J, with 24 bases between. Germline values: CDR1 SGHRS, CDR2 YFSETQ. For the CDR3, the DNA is TGCGCCAGCACGCCAGGGCCAGTCGGCGGATGGAGCTACACCTTC. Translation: CASTPGPVGGWSYTF.

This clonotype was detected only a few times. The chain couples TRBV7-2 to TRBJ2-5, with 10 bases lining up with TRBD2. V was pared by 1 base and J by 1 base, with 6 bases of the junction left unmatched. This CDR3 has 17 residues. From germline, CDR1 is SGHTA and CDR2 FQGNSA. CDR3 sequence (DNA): TGTGCCAGCAGCTTAGGGTTCTGGACTAGCGGCCAAGAGACCCAGTACTTC. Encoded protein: CASSLGFWTSGQETQYF.

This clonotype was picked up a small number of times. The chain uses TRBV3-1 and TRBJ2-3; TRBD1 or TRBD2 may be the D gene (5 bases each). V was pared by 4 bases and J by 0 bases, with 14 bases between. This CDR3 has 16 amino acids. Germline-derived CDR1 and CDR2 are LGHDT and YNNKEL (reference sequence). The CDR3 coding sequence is TGTGCCAGCAGCCTAGGGACCGACAGTAGCACAGATACGCAGTATTTT. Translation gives CASSLGTDSSTDTQYF.

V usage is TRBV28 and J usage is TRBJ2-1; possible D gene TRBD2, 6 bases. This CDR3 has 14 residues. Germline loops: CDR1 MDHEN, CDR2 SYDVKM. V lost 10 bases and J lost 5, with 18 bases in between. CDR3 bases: TGTGCCATGAGCCCCGAGGGACTGCACAATGAGCAGTTCTTC. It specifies CAMSPEGLHNEQFF.

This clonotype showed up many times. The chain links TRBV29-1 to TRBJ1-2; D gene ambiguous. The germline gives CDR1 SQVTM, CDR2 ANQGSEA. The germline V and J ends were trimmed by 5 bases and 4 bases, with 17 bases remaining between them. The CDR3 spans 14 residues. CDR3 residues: CSVQNLGRIYGYTF. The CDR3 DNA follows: TGCAGCGTTCAAAACCTCGGACGAATCTATGGCTACACCTTC.

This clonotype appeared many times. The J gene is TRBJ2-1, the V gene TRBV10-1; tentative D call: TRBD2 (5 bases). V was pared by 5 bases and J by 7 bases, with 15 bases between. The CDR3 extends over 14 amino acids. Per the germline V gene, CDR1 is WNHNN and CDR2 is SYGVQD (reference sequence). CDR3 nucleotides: TGCGCCAGCAGTTCGAGCGGCGATGGAAATGAGCAGTTCTTC. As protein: CASSSSGDGNEQFF.

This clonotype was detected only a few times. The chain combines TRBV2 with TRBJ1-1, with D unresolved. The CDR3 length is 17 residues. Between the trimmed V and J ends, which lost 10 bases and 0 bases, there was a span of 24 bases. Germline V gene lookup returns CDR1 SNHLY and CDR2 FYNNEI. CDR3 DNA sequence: TGTGCCAAAAAAGTACAGCAATTACTAATTATGAACACTGAAGCTTTCTTT. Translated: CAKKVQQLLIMNTEAFF. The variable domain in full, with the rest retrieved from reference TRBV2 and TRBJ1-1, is EPEVTQTPSHQVTQMGQEVILRCVPISNHLYFYWYRQILGQKVEFLVSFYNNEISEKSEIFDDQFSVERPDGSNFTLKIRSTKLEDSAMYFCAKKVQQLLIMNTEAFFGQGTRLTVV.

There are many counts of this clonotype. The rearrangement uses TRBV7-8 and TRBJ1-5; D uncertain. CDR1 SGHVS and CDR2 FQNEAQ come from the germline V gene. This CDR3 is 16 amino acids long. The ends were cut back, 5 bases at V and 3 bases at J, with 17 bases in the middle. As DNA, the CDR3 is TGTGCCAGCAGCCATATTAACTATAGCCCCAATCAGCCCCAGCATTTT. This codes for CASSHINYSPNQPQHF.